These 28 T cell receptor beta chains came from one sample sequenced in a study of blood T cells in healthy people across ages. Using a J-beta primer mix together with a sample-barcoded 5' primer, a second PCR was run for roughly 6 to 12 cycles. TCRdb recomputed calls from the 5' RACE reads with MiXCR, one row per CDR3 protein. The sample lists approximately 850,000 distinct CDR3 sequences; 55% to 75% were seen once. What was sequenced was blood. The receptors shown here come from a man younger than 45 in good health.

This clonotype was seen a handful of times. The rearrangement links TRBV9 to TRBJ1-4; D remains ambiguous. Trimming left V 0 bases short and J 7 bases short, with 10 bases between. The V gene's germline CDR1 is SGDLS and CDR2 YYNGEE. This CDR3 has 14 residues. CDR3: CASSVGSVGEKLFF. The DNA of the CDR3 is TGTGCCAGCAGCGTAGGGTCGGTTGGTGAAAAACTGTTTTTT.

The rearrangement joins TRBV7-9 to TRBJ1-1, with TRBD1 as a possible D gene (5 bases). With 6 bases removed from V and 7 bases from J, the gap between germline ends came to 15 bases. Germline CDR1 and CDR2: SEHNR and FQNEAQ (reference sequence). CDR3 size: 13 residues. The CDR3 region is CASSPWVDNEAFF. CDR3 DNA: TGTGCCAGCAGTCCCTGGGTGGACAATGAAGCTTTCTTT.

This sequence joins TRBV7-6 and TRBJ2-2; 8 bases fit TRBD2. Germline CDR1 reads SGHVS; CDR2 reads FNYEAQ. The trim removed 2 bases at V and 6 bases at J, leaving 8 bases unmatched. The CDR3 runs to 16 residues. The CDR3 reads CASSLMSGSRAGELFF. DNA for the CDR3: TGTGCCAGCAGCTTAATGAGCGGGAGTAGGGCCGGGGAGCTGTTTTTT. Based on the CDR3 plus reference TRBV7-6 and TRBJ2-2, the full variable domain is GAGVSQSPRYKVTKRGQDVALRCDPISGHVSLYWYRQALGQGPEFLTYFNYEAQQDKSGLPNDRFSAERPEGSISTLTIQRTEQRDSAMYRCASSLMSGSRAGELFFGEGSRLTVL.

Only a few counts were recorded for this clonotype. The CDR3 spells CASSQETGELFF. CDR3 bases: TGCGCCAGCAGCCAAGAAACCGGGGAGCTGTTTTTT. The chain employs TRBV4-3 and TRBJ2-2; no clear D. Germline assignment: CDR1 LGHNA and CDR2 YSLEER. The CDR3 contains 12 residues. Trimming pared 0 bases from V and 5 bases from J, leaving 1 base between.

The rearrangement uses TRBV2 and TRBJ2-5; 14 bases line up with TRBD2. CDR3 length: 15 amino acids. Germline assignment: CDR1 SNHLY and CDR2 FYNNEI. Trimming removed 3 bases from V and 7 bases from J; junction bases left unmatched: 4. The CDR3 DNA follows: TGTGCCAGCAGTGAGGGGACTAGCGGGAGAGGGACCCAGTACTTC. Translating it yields CASSEGTSGRGTQYF.

For the CDR3, the DNA is TGTGCCATCACCGGGGGAGATTACAATGAGCAGTTCTTC. It encodes CAITGGDYNEQFF. V is TRBV10-3 and J is TRBJ2-1; a possible D gene is TRBD2 (6 bases). CDR1 ENHRY and CDR2 SYGVKD come from the germline V gene. V lost 7 bases and J lost 4, with 11 bases in between. This CDR3 has 13 residues.

DNA of the CDR3: TGTGCTAGTGGTTTGCCTTCCGGGACCGGGTCACTAAATGAGCAGTTCTTC. It encodes CASGLPSGTGSLNEQFF. The rearrangement joins TRBV12-5 to TRBJ2-1, with D perhaps being TRBD1 or TRBD2 (5 bases each). The CDR3 has 17 residues. Germline V gene data show CDR1 as LGHNT and CDR2 as FRNRAP. V lost 2 bases and J lost 7, with 21 bases in between.

The CDR3 bases are TGTGCCAGCAGTTACTCGAAAGGAGGGCGTTCGGGGGGCTACACCTTC. Translated: CASSYSKGGRSGGYTF. The rearrangement links TRBV6-5 to TRBJ1-2; the D is unclear. CDR1 and CDR2 (germline): MNHEY, SVGAGI. CDR3 length: 16 residues. Trimming cost V 0 bases and J 8 bases, with 19 bases left between them.

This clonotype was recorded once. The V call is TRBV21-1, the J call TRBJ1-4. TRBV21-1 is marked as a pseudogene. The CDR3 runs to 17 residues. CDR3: CASSKGGGEGTSEKLFF. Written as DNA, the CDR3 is TGTGCCAGCAGCAAAGGAGGCGGTGAGGGTACTTCTGAAAAACTGTTTTTT.

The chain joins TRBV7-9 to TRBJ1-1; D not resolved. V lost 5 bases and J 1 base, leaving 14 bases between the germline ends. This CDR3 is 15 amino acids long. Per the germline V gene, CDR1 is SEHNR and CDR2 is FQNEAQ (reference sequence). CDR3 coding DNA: TGTGCCAGCAGCGCAACTGAGGCGGCGAACACTGAAGCTTTCTTT. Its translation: CASSATEAANTEAFF. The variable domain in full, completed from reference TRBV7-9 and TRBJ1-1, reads DTGVSQNPRHKITKRGQNVTFRCDPISEHNRLYWYRQTLGQGPEFLTYFQNEAQLEKSRLLSDRFSAERPKGSFSTLEIQRTEQGDSAMYLCASSATEAANTEAFFGQGTRLTVV.

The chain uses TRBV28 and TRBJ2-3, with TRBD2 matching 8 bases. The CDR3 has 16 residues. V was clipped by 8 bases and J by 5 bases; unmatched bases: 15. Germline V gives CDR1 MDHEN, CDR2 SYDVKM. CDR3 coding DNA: TGTGCCAGCTCTAAGTACGGGAGGGAAGTAATAGATACGCAGTATTTT. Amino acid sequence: CASSKYGREVIDTQYF. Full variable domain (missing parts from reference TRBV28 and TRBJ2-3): DVKVTQSSRYLVKRTGEKVFLECVQDMDHENMFWYRQDPGLGLRLIYFSYDVKMKEKGDIPEGYSVSREKKERFSLILESASTNQTSMYLCASSKYGREVIDTQYFGPGTRLTVL.

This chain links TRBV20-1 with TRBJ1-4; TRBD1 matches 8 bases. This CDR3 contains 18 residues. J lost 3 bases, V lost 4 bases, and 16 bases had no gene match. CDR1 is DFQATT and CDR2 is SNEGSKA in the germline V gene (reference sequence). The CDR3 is CSATPRQGRDLANEKLFF. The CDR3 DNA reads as TGCAGTGCTACACCAAGACAGGGGCGAGATTTGGCTAATGAAAAACTGTTTTTT.

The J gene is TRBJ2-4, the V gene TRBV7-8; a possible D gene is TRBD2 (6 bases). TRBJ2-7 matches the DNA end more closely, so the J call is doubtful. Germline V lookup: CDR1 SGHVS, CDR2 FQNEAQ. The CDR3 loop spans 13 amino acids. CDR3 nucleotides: TGTGCCAGCAGCTCCGGGACTCCCGGCGAGCAGTACTTC. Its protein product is CASSSGTPGEQYF.

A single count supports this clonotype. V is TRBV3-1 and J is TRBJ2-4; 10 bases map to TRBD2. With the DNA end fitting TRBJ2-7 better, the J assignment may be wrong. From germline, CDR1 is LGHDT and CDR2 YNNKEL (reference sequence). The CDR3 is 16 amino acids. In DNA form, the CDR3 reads TGTGCCAGCAGCCAAGAGAGCCTAGCGGGAGATGTCGAGCAGTACTTC. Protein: CASSQESLAGDVEQYF.

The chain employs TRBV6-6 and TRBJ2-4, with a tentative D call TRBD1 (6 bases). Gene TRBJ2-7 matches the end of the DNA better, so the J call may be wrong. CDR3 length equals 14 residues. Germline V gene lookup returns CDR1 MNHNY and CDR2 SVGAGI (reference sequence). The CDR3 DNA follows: TGTGCCAGCAGTACAACCAGGGGTCCCTACGAGCAGTACTTC. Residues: CASSTTRGPYEQYF.

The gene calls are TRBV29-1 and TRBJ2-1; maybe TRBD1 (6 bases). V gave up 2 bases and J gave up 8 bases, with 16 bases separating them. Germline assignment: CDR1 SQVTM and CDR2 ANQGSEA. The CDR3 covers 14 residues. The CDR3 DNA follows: TGCAGCGTTGAACCCAAGCCAGGGGCCTATGAGCAGTTCTTC. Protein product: CSVEPKPGAYEQFF.

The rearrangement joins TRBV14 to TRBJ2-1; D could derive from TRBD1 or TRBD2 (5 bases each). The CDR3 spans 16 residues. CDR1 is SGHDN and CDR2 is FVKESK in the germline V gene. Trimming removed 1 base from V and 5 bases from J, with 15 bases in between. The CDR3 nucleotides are TGTGCCAGCAGCCAAGGGCCCGGGGACGTCCACAATGAGCAGTTCTTC. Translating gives CASSQGPGDVHNEQFF.

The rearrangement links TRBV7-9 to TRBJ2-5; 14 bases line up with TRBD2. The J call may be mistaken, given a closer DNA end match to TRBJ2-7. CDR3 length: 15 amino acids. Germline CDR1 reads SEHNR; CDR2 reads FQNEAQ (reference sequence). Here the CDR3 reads CASSSGTSGGNEQYF. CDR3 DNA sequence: TGTGCCAGCAGCTCCGGGACTAGCGGGGGCAACGAGCAGTACTTC.

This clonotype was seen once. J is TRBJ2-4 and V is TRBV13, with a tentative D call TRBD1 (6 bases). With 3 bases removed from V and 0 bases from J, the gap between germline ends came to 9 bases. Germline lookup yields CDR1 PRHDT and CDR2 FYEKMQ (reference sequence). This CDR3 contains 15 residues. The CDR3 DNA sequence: TGTGCCAGCAGCTTGGGGGCGAGAGCCAAAAACATTCAGTACTTC. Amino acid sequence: CASSLGARAKNIQYF.

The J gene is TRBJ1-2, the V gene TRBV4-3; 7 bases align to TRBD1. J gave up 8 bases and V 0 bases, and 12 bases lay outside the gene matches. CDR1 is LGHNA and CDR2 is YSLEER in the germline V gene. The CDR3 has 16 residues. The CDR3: CASSQDLERGRGGYTF. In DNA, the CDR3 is TGCGCCAGCAGCCAAGATCTGGAAAGGGGGCGCGGGGGCTACACCTTC.

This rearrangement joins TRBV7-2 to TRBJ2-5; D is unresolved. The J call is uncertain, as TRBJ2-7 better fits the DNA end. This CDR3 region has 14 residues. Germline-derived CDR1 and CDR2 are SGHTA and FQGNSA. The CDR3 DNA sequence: TGTGCCAGCAAGATAGACCGGCTTAACTACGAGCAGTACTTC. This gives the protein CASKIDRLNYEQYF.

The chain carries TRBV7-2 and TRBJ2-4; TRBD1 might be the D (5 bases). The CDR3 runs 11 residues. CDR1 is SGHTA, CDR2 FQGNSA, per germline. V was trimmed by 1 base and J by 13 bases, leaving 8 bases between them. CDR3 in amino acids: CASSLGQIQYF. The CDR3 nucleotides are TGTGCCAGCAGCTTAGGACAGATACAGTACTTC. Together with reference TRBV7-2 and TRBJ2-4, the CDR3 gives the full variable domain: GAGVSQSPSNKVTEKGKDVELRCDPISGHTALYWYRQSLGQGLEFLIYFQGNSAPDKSGLPSDRFSAERTGGSVSTLTIQRTQQEDSAVYLCASSLGQIQYFGAGTRLSVL.

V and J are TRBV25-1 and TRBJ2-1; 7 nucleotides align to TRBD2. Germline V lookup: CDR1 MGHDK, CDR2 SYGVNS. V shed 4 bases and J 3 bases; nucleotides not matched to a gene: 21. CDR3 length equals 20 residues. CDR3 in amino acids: CASSAPKFFPTSRDYNEQFF. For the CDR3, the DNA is TGTGCCAGCAGTGCCCCGAAGTTTTTCCCGACTAGCCGAGACTACAATGAGCAGTTCTTC.

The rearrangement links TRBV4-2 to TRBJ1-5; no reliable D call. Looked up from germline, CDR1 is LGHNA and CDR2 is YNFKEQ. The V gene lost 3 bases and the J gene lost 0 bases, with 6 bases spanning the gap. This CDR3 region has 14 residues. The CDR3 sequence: CASSQSYSNQPQHF. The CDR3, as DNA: TGTGCCAGCAGCCAGAGTTATAGCAATCAGCCCCAGCATTTT.

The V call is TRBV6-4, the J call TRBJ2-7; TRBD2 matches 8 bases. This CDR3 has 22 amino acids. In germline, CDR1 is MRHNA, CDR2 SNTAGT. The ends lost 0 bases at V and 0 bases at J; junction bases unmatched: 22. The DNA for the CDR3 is TGTGCCAGCAGTGACTCCCAATCTTTACGACTAGCGTCCCGATTGAGCTCCTACGAGCAGTACTTC. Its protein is CASSDSQSLRLASRLSSYEQYF.

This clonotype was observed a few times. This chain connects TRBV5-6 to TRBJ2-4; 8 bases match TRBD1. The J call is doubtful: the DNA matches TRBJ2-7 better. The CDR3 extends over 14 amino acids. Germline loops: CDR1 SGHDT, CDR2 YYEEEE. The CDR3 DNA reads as TGTGCCAGCAGGCGGACAGGGAAAAGCTACGAGCAGTACTTC. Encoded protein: CASRRTGKSYEQYF.

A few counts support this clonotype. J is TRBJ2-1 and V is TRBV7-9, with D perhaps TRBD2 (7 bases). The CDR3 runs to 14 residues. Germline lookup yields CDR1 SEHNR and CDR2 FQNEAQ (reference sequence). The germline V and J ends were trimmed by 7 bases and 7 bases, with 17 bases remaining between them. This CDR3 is CASMTGGLMNEQFF. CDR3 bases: TGTGCCAGCATGACGGGGGGCCTTATGAATGAGCAGTTCTTC.

Written as DNA, the CDR3 is TGTGCCAGCAGCCCAGTTGGGGGCGAGCAGTACTTC. This encodes CASSPVGGEQYF. This sequence joins TRBV7-8 and TRBJ2-4; either TRBD1 or TRBD2 may supply D (5 bases each). The last part of the DNA fits TRBJ2-7 better; the J call may be wrong. Germline assignment: CDR1 SGHVS and CDR2 FQNEAQ. The CDR3 contains 12 residues.